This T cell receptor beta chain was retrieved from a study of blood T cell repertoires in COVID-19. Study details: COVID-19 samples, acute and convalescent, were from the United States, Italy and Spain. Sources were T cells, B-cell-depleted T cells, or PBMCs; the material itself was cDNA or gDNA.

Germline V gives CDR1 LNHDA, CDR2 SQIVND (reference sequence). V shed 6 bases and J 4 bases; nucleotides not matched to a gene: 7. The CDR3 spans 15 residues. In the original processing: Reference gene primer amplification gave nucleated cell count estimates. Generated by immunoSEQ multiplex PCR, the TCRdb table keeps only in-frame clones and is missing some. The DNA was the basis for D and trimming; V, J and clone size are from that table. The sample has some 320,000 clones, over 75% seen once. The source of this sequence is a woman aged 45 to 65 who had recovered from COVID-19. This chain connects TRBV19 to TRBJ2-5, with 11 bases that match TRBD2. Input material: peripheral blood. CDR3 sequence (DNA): TGTGCCAGTAGAAGTAGCGGGGGGGAGGTAGAGACCCAGTACTTC. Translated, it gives CASRSSGGEVETQYF.